The present T cell receptor (beta chain) was sequenced within a study of blood T cell repertoires in COVID-19. In the study overall: Samples came from the United States, Italy and Spain, spanning acute and convalescent COVID-19. From T cells, B-cell-depleted T cells, or PBMCs came the material, which was cDNA or gDNA.

In the source study's methods: Nucleated cell counts were estimated from reference gene primer amplification. Method: immunoSEQ multiplex PCR; TCRdb's copy keeps in-frame clones and lacks some. V, J and clone size are those of that table, while D and trimming were read from the DNA. The sample holds about 130,000 clones, 70% to 90% seen once. Germline CDR1 and CDR2: MDHEN and SYDVKM. Trimming cost V 8 bases and J 6 bases; bases outside gene matches: 7. There are 13 residues in the CDR3. This receptor was identified in a woman aged 55-75 years with acute or convalescent COVID-19. This chain joins TRBV28 and TRBJ2-1, with 7 bases matching TRBD2. The source material was peripheral blood. The CDR3 loop reads CASGGGGVNEQFF. The CDR3, as DNA: TGTGCCAGCGGTGGCGGGGGAGTCAATGAGCAGTTCTTC.